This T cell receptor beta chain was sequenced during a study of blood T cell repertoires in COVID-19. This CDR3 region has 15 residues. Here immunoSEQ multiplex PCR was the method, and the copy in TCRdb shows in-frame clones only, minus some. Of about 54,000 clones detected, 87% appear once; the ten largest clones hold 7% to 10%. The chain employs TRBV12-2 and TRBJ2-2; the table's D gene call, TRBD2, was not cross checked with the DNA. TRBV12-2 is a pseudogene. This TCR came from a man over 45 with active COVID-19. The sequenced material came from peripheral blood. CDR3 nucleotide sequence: TGTGCAAGTCGGGGACGACTAGCGGATACCGGGGAGCTGTTTTTT. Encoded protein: CASRGRLADTGELFF.